A selection of T cell receptor beta chains follows, all from one sample in a study of tumor-infiltrating lymphocytes in primary liver carcinoma. MiXCR was run by TCRdb on the multiplex PCR reads, yielding one entry per CDR3 protein. The sample has about 180,000 distinct CDR3 sequences, about 55% seen once. Sequenced sample: peripheral blood. The receptor source for this set is a middle-aged man with primary liver carcinoma and hepatitis B virus infection. CDR3s include the opening cysteine and the closing phenylalanine or tryptophan. Each record gives: CDR3 DNA, CDR3 protein, J gene, clone size, V gene, D gene. A D gene is named only where the DNA matches it firmly. Clone size is shown for a subset of rows, as once, few, many or a class of expanded clone.

CDR3nt: TGTGCCAGCAGCCAAGATACGGATCAGCCCCAGCATTTT; CDR3aa: CASSQDTDQPQHF; j_gene: TRBJ1-5; abundance: many; v_gene: TRBV4-2; d_gene: -
CDR3nt: TGTGCCAGTAGGCCGATAGGGGCTCCCGGGGAGCTGTTTTTT; CDR3aa: CASRPIGAPGELFF; j_gene: TRBJ2-2; abundance: -; v_gene: TRBV11-1; d_gene: -
CDR3nt: TGCAGCGTTGAAGATGTTAGATCCGGGGGAGGCTACACCTTC; CDR3aa: CSVEDVRSGGGYTF; j_gene: TRBJ1-2; abundance: few; v_gene: TRBV29-1; d_gene: -
CDR3nt: TGTGCCATCAGTGAAGGCAGCCGAGAGCAGTTCTTC; CDR3aa: CAISEGSREQFF; j_gene: TRBJ2-1; abundance: many; v_gene: TRBV10-3; d_gene: -
CDR3nt: TGTGCCAGCTGGGACAGCACGAATTCACCCCCCCACTTT; CDR3aa: CASWDSTNSPPHF; j_gene: TRBJ1-6; abundance: -; v_gene: TRBV12-3/TRBV12-4; d_gene: TRBD1
CDR3nt: TGTGCCAGCAGGACGACAGGGAACACTGAAGCTTTCTTT; CDR3aa: CASRTTGNTEAFF; j_gene: TRBJ1-1; abundance: -; v_gene: TRBV6-5; d_gene: -
CDR3nt: TGTGCCAGCAGTGAAGAGGGCCTAAGGGCGGGAGGTATGGATGAGCAGTTCTTC; CDR3aa: CASSEEGLRAGGMDEQFF; j_gene: TRBJ2-1; abundance: -; v_gene: TRBV6-1; d_gene: TRBD2
CDR3nt: TGTGCCAGCATCTTCGACAGGGAGGGCAAAAACATTGAGTACTTC; CDR3aa: CASIFDREGKNIEYF; j_gene: TRBJ2-4; abundance: -; v_gene: TRBV6-9; d_gene: -
CDR3nt: TGTGCCAGCAGCTCCTCTCTCGGGATCGGGACCTACAATCAGCCCCAGCATTTT; CDR3aa: CASSSSLGIGTYNQPQHF; j_gene: TRBJ1-5; abundance: -; v_gene: TRBV7-8; d_gene: -
CDR3nt: TGTGCCAGCAGTTACGTGGGTTCACCCCTCCACTTT; CDR3aa: CASSYVGSPLHF; j_gene: TRBJ1-6; abundance: few; v_gene: TRBV6-5; d_gene: -
CDR3nt: TGCAGCGTTGGACAGGGAGGGACAACTAATGAAAAACTGTTTTTT; CDR3aa: CSVGQGGTTNEKLFF; j_gene: TRBJ1-4; abundance: many; v_gene: TRBV29-1; d_gene: TRBD1
CDR3nt: TGTGCCATCAGTGCGTTACCCCCCGAGCAGTTCTTC; CDR3aa: CAISALPPEQFF; j_gene: TRBJ2-1; abundance: -; v_gene: TRBV10-3; d_gene: -
CDR3nt: TGCAGCGTTCGATTAGCGGGCCAAGAGACCCAGTACTTC; CDR3aa: CSVRLAGQETQYF; j_gene: TRBJ2-5; abundance: many; v_gene: TRBV29-1; d_gene: TRBD2
CDR3nt: TGTGCCAGTAGCCCTCAGGGGTTTAATTCACTCCTCCACTTT; CDR3aa: CASSPQGFNSLLHF; j_gene: TRBJ1-6; abundance: -; v_gene: TRBV11-2; d_gene: -
CDR3nt: TGTGCCAGCAGTTACTGGGCAGGGGTGAACACTGAAGCTTTCTTT; CDR3aa: CASSYWAGVNTEAFF; j_gene: TRBJ1-1; abundance: many; v_gene: TRBV6-5; d_gene: -
CDR3nt: TGTGCCAGCAGTTACCGGCCGGGACTAGCCCCGAACGAGCAGCACTTC; CDR3aa: CASSYRPGLAPNEQHF; j_gene: TRBJ2-7; abundance: -; v_gene: TRBV6-6; d_gene: TRBD2
CDR3nt: TGTGCCAGCAGCTTTGATAGGGACATGGTCGGCACCAGGGAGCTGTTTTTT; CDR3aa: CASSFDRDMVGTRELFF; j_gene: TRBJ2-2; abundance: -; v_gene: TRBV11-2; d_gene: -
CDR3nt: TGTGCCAGCAGCGACCAAGGGCGGGATAGCGGGGTTAGGTACAATGAGCAGTTCTTC; CDR3aa: CASSDQGRDSGVRYNEQFF; j_gene: TRBJ2-1; abundance: -; v_gene: TRBV11-3; d_gene: TRBD2
CDR3nt: TGTGCCAGCAGCCTATGGGACAACTACGAGCAGTACTTC; CDR3aa: CASSLWDNYEQYF; j_gene: TRBJ2-7; abundance: many; v_gene: TRBV11-2; d_gene: -